These T cell receptor beta chains were read from a single sample in a study of T cell responses to AZD1222 COVID-19 vaccine. Assay: immunoSEQ multiplex PCR; the TCRdb copy retains only in-frame clones and omits some. This table holds 80,000 or so clones, about 90% found once. The material was peripheral blood, obtained on day 0 of AZD1222 vaccination. The receptors derive from an adult in good health. Both conserved end residues are part of each CDR3. The D gene is left open where the match is weak. Clone size, where shown, is once, few, many, or a class for clones that have expanded.

d_gene,v_gene,j_gene,abundance,CDR3aa,CDR3nt
-,TRBV6-5,TRBJ2-7,-,CASSYSRRESSYEQYF,TGTGCCAGCAGTTACTCGAGACGGGAGAGCTCCTACGAGCAGTACTTC
TRBD1,TRBV11-1,TRBJ1-6,-,CASSLTDRGPSTLHF,TGTGCCAGCAGCTTAACGGATAGGGGGCCGTCAACCCTCCACTTT
-,TRBV6-5,TRBJ1-5,-,CASSLGQSNQPQHF,TGTGCCAGCAGCCTCGGACAGAGCAATCAGCCCCAGCATTTT
-,TRBV19,TRBJ1-1,-,CASSPQILGTEAFF,TGTGCCAGTAGTCCCCAGATTCTCGGGACTGAAGCTTTCTTT
-,TRBV7-8,TRBJ1-2,-,CASSLEVLDGTLNGYTF,TGTGCCAGCAGCTTAGAGGTATTAGACGGGACACTAAATGGCTACACCTTC
-,TRBV20-1,TRBJ2-7,-,CSASALYEQYF,TGCAGTGCGTCGGCTCTCTACGAGCAGTACTTC
TRBD1,TRBV5-8,TRBJ2-5,once,CASSPTGVRTQYF,TGTGCCAGCAGCCCGACAGGGGTTAGGACCCAGTACTTC
-,TRBV25-1,TRBJ1-4,-,CASSGQFNEKLFF,TGTGCCAGCAGTGGACAGTTTAATGAAAAACTGTTTTTT
-,TRBV19,TRBJ1-2,-,CASSAWGGTDGGYTF,TGTGCCAGTAGCGCCTGGGGGGGCACAGACGGTGGCTACACCTTC
-,TRBV6-6,TRBJ1-2,once,CASSEANYGYTF,TGTGCCAGCAGCGAAGCTAACTATGGCTACACCTTC
-,TRBV2,TRBJ2-6,-,CASSEVGYSGANVLTF,TGTGCCAGCAGTGAGGTCGGGTACTCTGGGGCCAACGTCCTGACTTTC
-,TRBV28,TRBJ1-1,once,CASSRYTEAFF,TGTGCCAGCAGTCGATACACTGAAGCTTTCTTT
-,TRBV7-3,TRBJ2-1,-,CASSLDGVGEQFF,TGTGCCAGCAGCTTAGACGGAGTGGGTGAGCAGTTCTTC
-,TRBV11-2,TRBJ2-1,-,CASSLRGRALYNEQFF,TGTGCCAGCAGCTTACGAGGGAGAGCCCTCTACAATGAGCAGTTCTTC
-,TRBV24-1,TRBJ2-2,-,CATSVSNNGELFF,TGTGCCACCAGTGTTTCGAACAACGGGGAGCTGTTTTTT
TRBD1,TRBV6-6,TRBJ2-7,few,CASSDRGTYEQYF,TGTGCCAGCAGTGACAGGGGAACTTACGAGCAGTACTTC
TRBD1,TRBV18,TRBJ1-4,-,CASSPTGGTNEKLFF,TGTGCCAGCTCACCCACAGGGGGCACGAATGAAAAACTGTTTTTT
-,TRBV28,TRBJ1-6,-,CASSREGSPLHF,TGTGCCAGCAGTCGTGAGGGGTCACCCCTCCACTTT
TRBD2,TRBV2,TRBJ2-1,-,CASSPGLVLHEQFF,TGTGCCAGCAGCCCGGGACTAGTCCTCCATGAGCAGTTCTTC
TRBD1,TRBV19,TRBJ1-5,few,CASSPTGTYYSNQPQHF,TGTGCCAGTAGCCCGACAGGGACCTATTATAGCAATCAGCCCCAGCATTTT
-,TRBV7-9,TRBJ2-7,-,CASSPVGYSSYEQYF,TGTGCCAGCAGCCCCGTGGGATATAGCTCCTACGAGCAGTACTTC
TRBD1,TRBV3-1/TRBV3-2,TRBJ1-4,-,CASSQVGTGKFGLFF,TGTGCCAGCAGCCAAGTTGGGACAGGGAAGTTCGGCCTGTTTTTT
-,TRBV27,TRBJ2-7,-,CASSEGGSYEQYF,TGTGCCAGCAGTGAGGGAGGCTCCTACGAGCAGTACTTC
-,TRBV6-4,TRBJ1-6,medium-sized,CASSDTGNSPLHF,TGTGCCAGCAGTGACACAGGGAATTCACCCCTCCACTTT
-,TRBV25-1,TRBJ1-6,-,CASRETYNSPLHF,TGTGCCAGCAGAGAAACCTATAATTCACCCCTCCACTTT
TRBD2,TRBV9,TRBJ2-1,-,CASSVGGLTSNEQFF,TGTGCCAGCAGCGTAGGGGGACTAACCTCCAATGAGCAGTTCTTC
TRBD2,TRBV5-1,TRBJ2-3,few,CASSFGLADTDTQYF,TGCGCCAGCAGCTTTGGACTAGCGGACACAGATACGCAGTATTTT
-,TRBV19,TRBJ2-4,-,CASSIGGRVAKNIQYF,TGTGCCAGTAGTATAGGGGGCAGGGTGGCCAAAAACATTCAGTACTTC
-,TRBV6-1,TRBJ1-2,-,CASSESGPLVGYTF,TGTGCCAGCAGTGAGTCAGGTCCACTGGTAGGCTACACCTTC
TRBD2,TRBV7-2,TRBJ2-7,-,CASSFASGGYEQYF,TGTGCCAGCAGCTTTGCTAGCGGGGGGTACGAGCAGTACTTC
-,TRBV6-2/TRBV6-3,TRBJ2-7,-,CASSEDDGYEQYF,TGTGCCAGCAGCGAGGACGACGGCTACGAGCAGTACTTC
-,TRBV24-1,TRBJ2-7,-,CATKDTQAERKQYF,TGTGCCACCAAGGACACTCAAGCAGAGCGGAAGCAGTACTTC
-,TRBV6-5,TRBJ1-2,-,CASRAGRANYGYTF,TGTGCCAGCAGGGCGGGGCGAGCTAACTATGGCTACACCTTC
TRBD2,TRBV6-2/TRBV6-3,TRBJ2-7,-,CASSYLRTSGVVYEQYF,TGTGCCAGCAGTTATTTGAGGACTAGCGGGGTTGTCTACGAGCAGTACTTC
TRBD1,TRBV6-5,TRBJ1-2,once,CASSSDRASYYGYTF,TGTGCCAGCAGTTCGGACAGGGCTTCGTACTATGGCTACACCTTC
-,TRBV6-4,TRBJ1-1,-,CASSLDRGTEAFF,TGTGCCAGCAGTTTGGACCGTGGGACTGAAGCTTTCTTT
TRBD2,TRBV7-7,TRBJ2-5,-,CASSSGTSGSSETQYF,TGTGCTAGCAGCTCAGGGACTAGCGGGAGCTCGGAGACCCAGTACTTC
TRBD2,TRBV18,TRBJ2-1,-,CASSEWTSINEQFF,TGTGCCAGCTCAGAATGGACTAGTATCAATGAGCAGTTCTTC
TRBD2,TRBV10-3,TRBJ2-3,-,CAIKREASTDTQYF,TGTGCCATCAAACGGGAGGCTAGCACAGATACGCAGTATTTT